This record concerns one TCR beta chain sequence. This record belongs to a study of blood T cell repertoires in COVID-19. Original processing methods: Using reference gene primer amplification, nucleated cell counts were estimated. Generated by immunoSEQ multiplex PCR, the TCRdb table keeps only in-frame clones and is missing some. V, J and clone size are those of that table, while D and trimming were read from the DNA. Among about 190,000 clones listed, approximately 87% were seen once. Sequencing was performed on peripheral blood. The sequence was obtained from a woman younger than 35 who had recovered from COVID-19.

CDR3 nucleotides: TGTGCCAGCAGCCCCGACAGGGGGCGCAGCGCTGAAGCTTTCTTT. Amino acids: CASSPDRGRSAEAFF. The gene calls are TRBV2 and TRBJ1-1; 10 bases align to TRBD1. The CDR3 contains 15 residues. Germline CDR1 reads SNHLY; CDR2 reads FYNNEI. The J segment lost 6 bases and the V segment lost 6 bases, leaving 10 bases of the junction unmatched.